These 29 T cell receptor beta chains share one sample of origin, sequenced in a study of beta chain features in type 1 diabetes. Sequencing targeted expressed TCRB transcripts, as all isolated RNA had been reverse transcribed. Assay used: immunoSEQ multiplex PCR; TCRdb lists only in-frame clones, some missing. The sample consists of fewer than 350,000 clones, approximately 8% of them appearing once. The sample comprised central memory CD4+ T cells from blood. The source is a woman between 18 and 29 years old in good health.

The CDR3 DNA follows: TGCGCCAGCAGCCAAGAGGTAGCGGGGGGTTGGGAGACCCAGTACTTC. The encoded protein is CASSQEVAGGWETQYF. The V gene is TRBV4-1, the J gene TRBJ2-5, with TRBD2 identical over 10 bases. There are 16 residues in the CDR3. Losses at the gene ends were 0 bases for V and 5 bases for J; bases not matched to a gene: 6. From germline, CDR1 is MGHRA and CDR2 YSYEKL.

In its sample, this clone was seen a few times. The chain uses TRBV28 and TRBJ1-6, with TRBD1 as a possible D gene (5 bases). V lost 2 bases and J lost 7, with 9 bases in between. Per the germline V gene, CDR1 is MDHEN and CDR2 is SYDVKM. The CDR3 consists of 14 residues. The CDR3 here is CASSLGGLNSPLHF. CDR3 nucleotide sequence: TGTGCCAGCAGTTTAGGGGGTCTCAATTCACCCCTCCACTTT.

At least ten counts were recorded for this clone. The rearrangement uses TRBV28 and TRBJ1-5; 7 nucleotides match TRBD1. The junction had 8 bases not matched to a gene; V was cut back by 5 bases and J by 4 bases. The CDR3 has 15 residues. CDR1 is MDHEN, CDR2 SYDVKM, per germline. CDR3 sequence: CASSVRTGANQPQHF. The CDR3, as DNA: TGTGCCAGCAGTGTGAGGACAGGAGCTAATCAGCCCCAGCATTTT.

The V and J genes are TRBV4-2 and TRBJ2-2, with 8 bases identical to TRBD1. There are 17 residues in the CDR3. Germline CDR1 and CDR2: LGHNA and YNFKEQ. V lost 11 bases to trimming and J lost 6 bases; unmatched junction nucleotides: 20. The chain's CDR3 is CAAASPRGQGASGELFF. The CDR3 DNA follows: TGTGCCGCTGCCTCTCCCCGGGGGCAGGGGGCCTCCGGGGAGCTGTTTTTT.

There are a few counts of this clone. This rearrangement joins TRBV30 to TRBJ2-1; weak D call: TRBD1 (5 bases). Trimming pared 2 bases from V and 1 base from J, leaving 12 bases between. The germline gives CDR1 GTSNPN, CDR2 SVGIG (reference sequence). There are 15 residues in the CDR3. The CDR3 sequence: CAWSHSHRSYNEQFF. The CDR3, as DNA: TGTGCCTGGAGTCACAGCCACAGGTCCTACAATGAGCAGTTCTTC.

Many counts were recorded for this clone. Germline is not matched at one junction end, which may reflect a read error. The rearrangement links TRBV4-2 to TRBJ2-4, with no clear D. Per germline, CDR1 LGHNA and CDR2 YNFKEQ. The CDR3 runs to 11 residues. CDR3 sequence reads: CASSQGLFLDF. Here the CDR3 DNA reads TGTGCCAGCAGCCAAGGCCTCTTCCTGGACTTC.

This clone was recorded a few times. This CDR3 reads CAGAQLETQYF. The CDR3 DNA reads as TGTGCCGGGGCACAGTTAGAGACCCAGTACTTC. The rearrangement uses TRBV2 and TRBJ2-5; maybe TRBD1 (5 bases). The V gene lost 11 bases and the J gene lost 4 bases, with 11 bases spanning the gap. The CDR3 contains 11 residues. The germline V gene has CDR1 SNHLY and CDR2 FYNNEI.

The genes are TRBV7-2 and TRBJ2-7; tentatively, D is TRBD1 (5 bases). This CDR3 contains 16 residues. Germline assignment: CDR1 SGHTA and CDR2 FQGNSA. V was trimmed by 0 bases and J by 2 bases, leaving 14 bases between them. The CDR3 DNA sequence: TGTGCCAGCAGCTTAGCGAGGACAAGGGGCACCTACGAGCAGTACTTC. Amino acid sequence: CASSLARTRGTYEQYF. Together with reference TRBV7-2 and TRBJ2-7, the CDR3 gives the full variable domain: GAGVSQSPSNKVTEKGKDVELRCDPISGHTALYWYRQSLGQGLEFLIYFQGNSAPDKSGLPSDRFSAERTGGSVSTLTIQRTQQEDSAVYLCASSLARTRGTYEQYFGPGTRLTVT.

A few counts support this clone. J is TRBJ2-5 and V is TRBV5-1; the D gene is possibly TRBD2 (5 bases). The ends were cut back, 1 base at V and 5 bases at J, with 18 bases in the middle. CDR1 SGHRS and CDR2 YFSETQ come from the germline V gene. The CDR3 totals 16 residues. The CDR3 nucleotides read TGCGCCAGCAGCTTGTGGCCCGATCCTCGAGGGGAGACCCAGTACTTC. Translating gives CASSLWPDPRGETQYF.

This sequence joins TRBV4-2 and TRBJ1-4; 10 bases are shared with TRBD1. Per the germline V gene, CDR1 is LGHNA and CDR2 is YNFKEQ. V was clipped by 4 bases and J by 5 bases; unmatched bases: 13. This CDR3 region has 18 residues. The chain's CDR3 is CASSLGTGATILNEKLFF. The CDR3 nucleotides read TGTGCCAGCAGCCTCGGGACAGGGGCCACGATCCTCAATGAAAAACTGTTTTTT.

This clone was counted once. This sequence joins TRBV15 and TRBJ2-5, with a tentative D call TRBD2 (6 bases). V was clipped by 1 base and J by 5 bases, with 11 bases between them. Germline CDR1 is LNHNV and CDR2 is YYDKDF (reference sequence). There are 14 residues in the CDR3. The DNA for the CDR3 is TGTGCCACCAGCAGAGCCGGGGGAATGGAGACCCAGTACTTC. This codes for CATSRAGGMETQYF.

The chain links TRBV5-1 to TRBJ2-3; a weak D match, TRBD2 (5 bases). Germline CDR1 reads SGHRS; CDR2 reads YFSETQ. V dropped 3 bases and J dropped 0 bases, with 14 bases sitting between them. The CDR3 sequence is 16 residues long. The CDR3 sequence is CASSSDGRRSTDTQYF. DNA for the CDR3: TGCGCCAGCAGCTCCGACGGGCGGAGGAGCACAGATACGCAGTATTTT.

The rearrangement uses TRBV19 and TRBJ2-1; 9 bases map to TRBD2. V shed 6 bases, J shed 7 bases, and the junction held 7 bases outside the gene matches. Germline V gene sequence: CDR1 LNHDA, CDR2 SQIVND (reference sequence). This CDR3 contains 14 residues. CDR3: CASSVREGRNEQFF. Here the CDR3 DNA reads TGTGCCAGTAGCGTGCGGGAGGGCCGGAATGAGCAGTTCTTC. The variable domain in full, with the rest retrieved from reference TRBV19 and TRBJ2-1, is DGGITQSPKYLFRKEGQNVTLSCEQNLNHDAMYWYRQDPGQGLRLIYYSQIVNDFQKGDIAEGYSVSREKKESFPLTVTSAQKNPTAFYLCASSVREGRNEQFFGPGTRLTVL.

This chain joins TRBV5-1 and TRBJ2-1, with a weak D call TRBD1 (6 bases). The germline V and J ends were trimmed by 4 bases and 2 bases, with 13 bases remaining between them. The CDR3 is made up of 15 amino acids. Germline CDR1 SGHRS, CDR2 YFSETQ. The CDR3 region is CASSLRDTAYNEQFF. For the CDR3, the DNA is TGCGCCAGCAGCCTCCGGGACACCGCCTACAATGAGCAGTTCTTC.

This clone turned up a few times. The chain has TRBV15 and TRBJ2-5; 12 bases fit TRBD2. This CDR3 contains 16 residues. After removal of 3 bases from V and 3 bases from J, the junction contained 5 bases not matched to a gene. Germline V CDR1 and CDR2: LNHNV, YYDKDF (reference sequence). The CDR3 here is CATSRKLAGGEETQYF. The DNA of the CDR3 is TGTGCCACCAGCAGGAAACTAGCGGGGGGTGAAGAGACCCAGTACTTC.

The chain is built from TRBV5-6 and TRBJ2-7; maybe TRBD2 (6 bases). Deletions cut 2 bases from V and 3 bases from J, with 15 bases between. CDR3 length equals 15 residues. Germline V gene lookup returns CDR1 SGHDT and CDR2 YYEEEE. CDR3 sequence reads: CASSFRFGSIYEQYF. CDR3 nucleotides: TGTGCCAGCAGCTTCCGTTTCGGGAGCATCTACGAGCAGTACTTC.

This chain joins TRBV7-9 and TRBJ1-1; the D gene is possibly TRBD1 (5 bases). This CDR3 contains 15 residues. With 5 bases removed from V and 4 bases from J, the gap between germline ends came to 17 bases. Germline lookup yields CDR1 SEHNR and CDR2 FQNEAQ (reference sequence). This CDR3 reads CASSVDPGEGTEAFF. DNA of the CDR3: TGTGCCAGCAGCGTCGACCCGGGGGAAGGCACTGAAGCTTTCTTT.

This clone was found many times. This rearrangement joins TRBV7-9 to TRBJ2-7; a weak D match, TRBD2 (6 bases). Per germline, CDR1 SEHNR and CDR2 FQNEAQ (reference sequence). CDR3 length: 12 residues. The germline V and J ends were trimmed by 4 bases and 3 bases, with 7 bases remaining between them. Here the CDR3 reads CASSYGSYEQYF. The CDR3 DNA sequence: TGTGCCAGCAGCTACGGGAGCTACGAGCAGTACTTC.

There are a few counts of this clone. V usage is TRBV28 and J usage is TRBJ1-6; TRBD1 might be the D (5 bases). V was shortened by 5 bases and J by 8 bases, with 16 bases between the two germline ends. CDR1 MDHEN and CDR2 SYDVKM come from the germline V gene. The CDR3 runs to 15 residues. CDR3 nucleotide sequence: TGTGCCAGCAGTCCCTCCGGGGCTTGGCATTCACCCCTCCACTTT. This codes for CASSPSGAWHSPLHF.

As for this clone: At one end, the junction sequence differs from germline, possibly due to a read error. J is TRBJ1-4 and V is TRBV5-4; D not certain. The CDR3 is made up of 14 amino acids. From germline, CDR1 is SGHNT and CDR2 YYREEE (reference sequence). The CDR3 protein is CASSQAPRNEKLFF. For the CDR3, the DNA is TGCGCCAGCAGCCAAGCCCCCAGGAATGAAAAACTGTTTTTT.

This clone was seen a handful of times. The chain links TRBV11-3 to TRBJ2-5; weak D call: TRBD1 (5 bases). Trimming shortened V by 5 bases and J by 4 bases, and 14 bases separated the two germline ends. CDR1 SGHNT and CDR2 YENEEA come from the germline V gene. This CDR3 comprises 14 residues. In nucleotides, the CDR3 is TGTGCCAGCAGCGCCTTTGGGGCTGGAGAGACCCAGTACTTC. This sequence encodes CASSAFGAGETQYF.

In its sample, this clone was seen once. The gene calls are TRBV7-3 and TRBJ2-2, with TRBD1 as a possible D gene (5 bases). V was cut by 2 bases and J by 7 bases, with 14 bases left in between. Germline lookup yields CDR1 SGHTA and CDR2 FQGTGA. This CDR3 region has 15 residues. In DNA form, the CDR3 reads TGTGCCAGCAGCTTACTCCCAGGGTTTGTCGGGGAGCTGTTTTTT. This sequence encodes CASSLLPGFVGELFF.

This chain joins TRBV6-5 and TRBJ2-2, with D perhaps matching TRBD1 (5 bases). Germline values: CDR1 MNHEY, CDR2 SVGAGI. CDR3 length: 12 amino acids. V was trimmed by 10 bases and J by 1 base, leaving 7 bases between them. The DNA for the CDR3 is TGTGCCATCCAGGGGAACACCGGGGAGCTGTTTTTT. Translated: CAIQGNTGELFF.

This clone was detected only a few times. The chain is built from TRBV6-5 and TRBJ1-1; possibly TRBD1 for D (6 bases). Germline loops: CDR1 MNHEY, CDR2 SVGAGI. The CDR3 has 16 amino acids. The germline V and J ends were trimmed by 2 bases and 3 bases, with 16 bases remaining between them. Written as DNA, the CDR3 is TGTGCCAGCAGTTACAGGGGACGGGGGGCGTACACTGAAGCTTTCTTT. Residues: CASSYRGRGAYTEAFF.

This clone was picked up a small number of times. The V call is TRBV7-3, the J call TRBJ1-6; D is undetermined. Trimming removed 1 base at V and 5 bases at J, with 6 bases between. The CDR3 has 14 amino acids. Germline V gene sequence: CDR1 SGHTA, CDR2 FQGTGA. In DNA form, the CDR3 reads TGTGCCAGCAGCTTAAACACCAATAATTCACCCCTCCACTTT. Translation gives CASSLNTNNSPLHF.

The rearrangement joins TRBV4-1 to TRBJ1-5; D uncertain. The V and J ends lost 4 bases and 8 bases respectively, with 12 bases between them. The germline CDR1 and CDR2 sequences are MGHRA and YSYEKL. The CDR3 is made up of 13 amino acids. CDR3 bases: TGCGCCAGCAGCCTGCAGGTTGGTGAGCCCCAGCATTTT. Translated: CASSLQVGEPQHF.

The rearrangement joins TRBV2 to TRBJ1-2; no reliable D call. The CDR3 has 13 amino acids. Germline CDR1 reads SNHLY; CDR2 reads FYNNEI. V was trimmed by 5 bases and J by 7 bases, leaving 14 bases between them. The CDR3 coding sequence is TGTGCCAGCAGTTATAGGGAGGAGAGTGGCTACACCTTC. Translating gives CASSYREESGYTF.

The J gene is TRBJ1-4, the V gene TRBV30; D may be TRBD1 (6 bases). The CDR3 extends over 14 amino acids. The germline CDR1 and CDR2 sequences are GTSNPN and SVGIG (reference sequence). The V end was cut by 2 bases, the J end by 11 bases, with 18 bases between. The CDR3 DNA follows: TGTGCCTGGAGTCCCGGGACAAATCGTGAGAAACTGTTTTTT. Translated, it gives CAWSPGTNREKLFF. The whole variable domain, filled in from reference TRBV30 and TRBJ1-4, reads SQTIHQWPATLVQPVGSPLSLECTVEGTSNPNLYWYRQAAGRGLQLLFYSVGIGQISSEVPQNLSASRPQDRQFILSSKKLLLSDSGFYLCAWSPGTNREKLFFGSGTQLSVL.

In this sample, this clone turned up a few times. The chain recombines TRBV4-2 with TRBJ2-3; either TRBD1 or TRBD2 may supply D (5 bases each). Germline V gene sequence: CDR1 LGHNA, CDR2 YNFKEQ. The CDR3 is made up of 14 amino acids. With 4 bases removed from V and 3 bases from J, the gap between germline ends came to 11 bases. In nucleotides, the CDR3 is TGTGCCAGCAGCCCGGGGCGGTGGACAGATACGCAGTATTTT. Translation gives CASSPGRWTDTQYF.